Below are 21 T cell receptor beta chains sequenced from a single sample in a study of blood T cell repertoires in COVID-19. Clones were sequenced by immunoSEQ multiplex PCR, and TCRdb holds only the in-frame ones, with some missing. The profile shows around 150,000 clones, roughly 88% of them singletons. The sequencing input was PBMCs or T cells enriched from blood (not recorded which). The receptor source for this set is a woman aged 45-65 years who had recovered from COVID-19.

In its sample, this clone was seen once. The genes are TRBV5-8 and TRBJ2-3; D remains ambiguous. This CDR3 is 15 amino acids long. Per the germline V gene, CDR1 is SGHTS and CDR2 is YDEGEE. V lost 0 bases to trimming and J lost 4 bases, with 12 bases between them. In nucleotides, the CDR3 is TGTGCCAGCAGCTTGGCCCCCCCCCGGGCAGATACGCAGTATTTT. Translation: CASSLAPPRADTQYF.

This rearrangement joins TRBV9 to TRBJ2-5, with a possible D match to TRBD2 (6 bases). The CDR3 consists of 14 residues. In germline, CDR1 is SGDLS, CDR2 YYNGEE. With 0 bases removed from V and 4 bases from J, the gap between germline ends came to 10 bases. Written as DNA, the CDR3 is TGTGCCAGCAGCGTAGGGGGGGTGGTAGAGACCCAGTACTTC. As protein: CASSVGGVVETQYF. Filled out from reference TRBV9 and TRBJ2-5, the complete variable domain reads DSGVTQTPKHLITATGQRVTLRCSPRSGDLSVYWYQQSLDQGLQFLIQYYNGEERAKGNILERFSAQQFPDLHSELNLSSLELGDSALYFCASSVGGVVETQYFGPGTRLLVL.

This clone was observed a single time. The CDR3 is CASSSRAGTSSFSYEQYF. CDR3 DNA sequence: TGTGCCAGCAGCTCACGGGCAGGGACTAGCTCTTTTTCCTACGAGCAGTACTTC. The chain employs TRBV7-3 and TRBJ2-7, with 9 bases aligning to TRBD2. V was pared by 4 bases and J by 1 base, with 14 bases of the junction left unmatched. This CDR3 has 18 residues. Germline assignment: CDR1 SGHTA and CDR2 FQGTGA.

This chain connects TRBV27 to TRBJ2-5, with 9 bases aligning to TRBD2. The CDR3 is 14 amino acids. Germline assignment: CDR1 MNHEY and CDR2 SMNVEV (reference sequence). After removal of 5 bases from V and 5 bases from J, the junction contained 6 bases not matched to a gene. CDR3 nucleotides: TGTGCCAGCAGTCCTCTGCGGGGGGGCGAGACCCAGTACTTC. This encodes CASSPLRGGETQYF.

The rearrangement links TRBV20-1 to TRBJ2-2; D remains unclear. The germline V and J ends were trimmed by 6 bases and 7 bases, with 9 bases remaining between them. Germline lookup yields CDR1 DFQATT and CDR2 SNEGSKA (reference sequence). The CDR3 spans 11 residues. CDR3 bases: TGCAGTGCAGAATTGAGCGGGGAGCTGTTTTTT. It yields the protein CSAELSGELFF.

This clone has a handful of counts. The V gene is TRBV4-2, the J gene TRBJ1-2, with D perhaps TRBD1 (5 bases). The CDR3 covers 14 residues. V lost 1 base and J 5 bases, leaving 11 bases between the germline ends. Germline V gives CDR1 LGHNA, CDR2 YNFKEQ. The CDR3 loop reads CASSQGGEWYGYTF. DNA of the CDR3: TGTGCCAGCAGCCAAGGGGGCGAGTGGTATGGCTACACCTTC.

The V gene is TRBV6-1, the J gene TRBJ1-1; TRBD1 matches 9 bases. Germline V gives CDR1 MNHNS, CDR2 SASEGT. This CDR3 has 18 residues. The V segment lost 4 bases and the J segment 2 bases; nucleotides outside the gene matches: 14. The CDR3 DNA reads as TGTGCCAGCAGTGGCTCCTCCGGGACAGGGTTTATAAACACTGAAGCTTTCTTT. It codes for CASSGSSGTGFINTEAFF.

V usage is TRBV6-5 and J usage is TRBJ2-1, with 8 nucleotides matching TRBD2. The trim removed 0 bases at V and 7 bases at J, leaving 8 bases unmatched. This CDR3 spans 16 amino acids. The germline CDR1 and CDR2 sequences are MNHEY and SVGAGI. The CDR3 region is CASSYSVGSGGNEQFF. In DNA, the CDR3 is TGTGCCAGCAGTTACTCCGTGGGCTCGGGGGGGAATGAGCAGTTCTTC.

The V gene is TRBV7-2, the J gene TRBJ2-4; 11 nucleotides line up with TRBD2. This CDR3 has 17 amino acids. The J segment lost 8 bases and the V segment lost 1 base, leaving 10 bases of the junction unmatched. Germline V gene sequence: CDR1 SGHTA, CDR2 FQGNSA. Here the CDR3 DNA reads TGTGCCAGCAGCTTAGGCCCACTAGCGGGGGAGGCGGACATTCAGTACTTC. Protein product: CASSLGPLAGEADIQYF.

The chain couples TRBV19 to TRBJ2-7; 9 nucleotides match TRBD2. In germline, CDR1 is LNHDA, CDR2 SQIVND (reference sequence). Trimming cost V 4 bases and J 0 bases; bases outside gene matches: 7. CDR3 length: 16 amino acids. CDR3 protein: CASSTIAGEYSYEQYF. The DNA of the CDR3 is TGTGCCAGTAGTACCATAGCGGGGGAGTACTCCTACGAGCAGTACTTC.

This chain uses TRBV11-3 with TRBJ2-1, with D perhaps TRBD2 (5 bases). Germline V lookup: CDR1 SGHNT, CDR2 YENEEA. With 2 bases removed from V and 5 bases from J, the gap between germline ends came to 13 bases. The CDR3 is made up of 15 amino acids. This CDR3 is CASSLRARDHNEQFF. DNA for the CDR3: TGTGCCAGCAGCTTACGTGCCCGGGATCACAATGAGCAGTTCTTC.

The chain couples TRBV5-4 to TRBJ2-3; D is unresolved. The germline V and J ends were trimmed by 7 bases and 0 bases, with 9 bases remaining between them. The CDR3 spans 13 residues. Per germline, CDR1 SGHNT and CDR2 YYREEE (reference sequence). The CDR3 DNA reads TGTGCCAGCGGTCCCGGGAGCACAGATACGCAGTATTTT. Its protein product is CASGPGSTDTQYF.

The chain has TRBV7-6 and TRBJ1-2; TRBD1 agrees at 7 bases. Trimming took 0 bases from V and 4 from J; bases not matched to a gene: 5. CDR1 and CDR2 (germline): SGHVS, FNYEAQ. This CDR3 spans 15 amino acids. In DNA, the CDR3 is TGTGCCAGCAGCTTAGCGGGGACAGACGGCTATGGCTACACCTTC. This encodes CASSLAGTDGYGYTF.

The J gene is TRBJ1-6, the V gene TRBV25-1; 7 nucleotides agree with TRBD1. Germline V gene data show CDR1 as MGHDK and CDR2 as SYGVNS. There are 15 residues in the CDR3. With 8 bases clipped from V and 8 bases from J, the junction kept 12 bases outside the gene matches. Written as DNA, the CDR3 is TGTGCCAGCTCATTTCCCGACAGGGCGGATTCACCCCTCCACTTT. It encodes CASSFPDRADSPLHF.

The chain recombines TRBV18 with TRBJ2-7; D is unresolved. Germline V gene data show CDR1 as KGHSH and CDR2 as LQKENI. V lost 2 bases and J lost 7, with 12 bases in between. This CDR3 has 13 amino acids. CDR3 coding DNA: TGTGCCAGCTCACCAAGAGGTTCTCCGGAGCAGTACTTC. It encodes CASSPRGSPEQYF.

The genes are TRBV7-8 and TRBJ1-2; 9 nucleotides match TRBD1. CDR3 length: 15 amino acids. The J segment lost 4 bases and the V segment lost 0 bases, leaving 3 bases of the junction unmatched. Germline V lookup: CDR1 SGHVS, CDR2 FQNEAQ. In DNA form, the CDR3 reads TGTGCCAGCAGCTTAGCGGCGACAGGGGGCTATGGCTACACCTTC. Its translation: CASSLAATGGYGYTF.

This clone was seen more than once but under ten times. The chain carries TRBV7-9 and TRBJ2-7; 7 bases are shared with TRBD1. Trimming took 6 bases from V and 6 from J; bases not matched to a gene: 11. There are 14 residues in the CDR3. Germline V gives CDR1 SEHNR, CDR2 FQNEAQ (reference sequence). In DNA form, the CDR3 reads TGTGCCAGCAGTAGAGGACAGGCCGCCCTCGAGCAGTACTTC. Its protein product is CASSRGQAALEQYF.

The chain couples TRBV5-4 to TRBJ2-2; possibly TRBD2 for D (7 bases). Trimming cost V 4 bases and J 5 bases, with 18 bases left between them. From germline, CDR1 is SGHNT and CDR2 YYREEE (reference sequence). This CDR3 is built from 16 residues. The CDR3 coding sequence is TGTGCCAGCAGCGCCCGAGGGGGGGGCCAAACCGGGGAGCTGTTTTTT. This translates into CASSARGGGQTGELFF.

V is TRBV6-5 and J is TRBJ1-2; 9 bases fit TRBD1. Losses at the gene ends were 7 bases for V and 4 bases for J; bases not matched to a gene: 4. CDR3 length: 13 residues. Germline V gene sequence: CDR1 MNHEY, CDR2 SVGAGI. Written as DNA, the CDR3 is TGTGCCAGCAATACAGGGGGCACCTATGGCTACACCTTC. Residues: CASNTGGTYGYTF.

The rearrangement links TRBV15 to TRBJ1-1; no firm D call. The CDR3 runs 13 residues. Germline V gene sequence: CDR1 LNHNV, CDR2 YYDKDF (reference sequence). The V end lost 0 bases, the J end lost 1 base, and 3 bases lay between the germline ends. The CDR3 spells CATSRERNTEAFF. CDR3 DNA sequence: TGTGCCACCAGCAGAGAGAGGAACACTGAAGCTTTCTTT.

This chain uses TRBV7-9 with TRBJ2-7; D might be TRBD2 (6 bases). V was clipped by 7 bases and J by 1 base, with 8 bases between them. Germline V gene sequence: CDR1 SEHNR, CDR2 FQNEAQ (reference sequence). This CDR3 region has 12 residues. The CDR3 loop is CASNAGSYEQYF. The CDR3 bases are TGTGCCAGCAACGCGGGATCCTACGAGCAGTACTTC.